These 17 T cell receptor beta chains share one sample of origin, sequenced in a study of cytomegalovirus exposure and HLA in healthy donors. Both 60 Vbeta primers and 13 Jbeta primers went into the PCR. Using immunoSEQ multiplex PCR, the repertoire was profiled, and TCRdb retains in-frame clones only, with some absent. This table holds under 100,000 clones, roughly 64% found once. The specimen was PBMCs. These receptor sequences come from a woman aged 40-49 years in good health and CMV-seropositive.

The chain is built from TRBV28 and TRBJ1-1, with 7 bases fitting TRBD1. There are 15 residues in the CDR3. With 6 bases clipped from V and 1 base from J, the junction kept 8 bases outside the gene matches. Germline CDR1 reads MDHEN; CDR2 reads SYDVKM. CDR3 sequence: CASSPAQGKNTEAFF. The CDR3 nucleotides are TGTGCCAGCAGCCCAGCACAGGGGAAGAACACTGAAGCTTTCTTT.

The CDR3 protein is CASSLDRAYEQYF. The CDR3 DNA reads TGTGCCAGCAGCTTAGACAGAGCCTACGAGCAGTACTTC. The rearrangement joins TRBV7-9 to TRBJ2-7, with D hard to call. The germline gives CDR1 SEHNR, CDR2 FQNEAQ (reference sequence). Trimming took 1 base from V and 2 from J, leaving 6 bases between them. The CDR3 is made up of 13 amino acids. The complete variable domain, with remaining parts taken from reference TRBV7-9 and TRBJ2-7, reads DTGVSQNPRHKITKRGQNVTFRCDPISEHNRLYWYRQTLGQGPEFLTYFQNEAQLEKSRLLSDRFSAERPKGSFSTLEIQRTEQGDSAMYLCASSLDRAYEQYFGPGTRLTVT.

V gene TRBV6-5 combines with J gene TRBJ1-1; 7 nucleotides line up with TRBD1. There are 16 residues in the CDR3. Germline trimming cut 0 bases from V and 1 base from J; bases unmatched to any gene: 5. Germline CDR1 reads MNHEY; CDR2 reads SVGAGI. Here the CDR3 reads CASSYSRQGPNTEAFF. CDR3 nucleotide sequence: TGTGCCAGCAGTTACTCGAGACAGGGCCCGAACACTGAAGCTTTCTTT.

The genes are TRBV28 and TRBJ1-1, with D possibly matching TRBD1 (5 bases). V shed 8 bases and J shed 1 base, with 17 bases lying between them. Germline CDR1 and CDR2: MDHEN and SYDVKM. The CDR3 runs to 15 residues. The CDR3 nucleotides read TGTGCCAGCGATGAACAGGACGGCGGGAACACTGAAGCTTTCTTT. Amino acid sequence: CASDEQDGGNTEAFF.

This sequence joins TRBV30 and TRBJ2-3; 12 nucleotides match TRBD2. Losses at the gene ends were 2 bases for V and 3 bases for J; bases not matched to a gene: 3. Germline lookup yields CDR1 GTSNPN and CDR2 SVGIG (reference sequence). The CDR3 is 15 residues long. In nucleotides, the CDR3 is TGTGCCTGGAGTCTACTAGCGGGAGGAACAGATACGCAGTATTTT. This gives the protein CAWSLLAGGTDTQYF.

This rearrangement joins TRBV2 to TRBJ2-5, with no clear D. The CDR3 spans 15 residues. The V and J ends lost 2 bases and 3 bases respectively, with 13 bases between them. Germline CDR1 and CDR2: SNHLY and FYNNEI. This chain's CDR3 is CASSEFGATKETQYF. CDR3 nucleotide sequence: TGTGCCAGCAGTGAATTTGGAGCAACAAAAGAGACCCAGTACTTC.

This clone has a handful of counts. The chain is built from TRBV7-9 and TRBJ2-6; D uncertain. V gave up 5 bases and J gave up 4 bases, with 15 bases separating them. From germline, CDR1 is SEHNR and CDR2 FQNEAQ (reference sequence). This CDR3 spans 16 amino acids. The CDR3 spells CASSEAWVRGANVLTF. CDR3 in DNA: TGTGCCAGCAGCGAAGCCTGGGTGAGGGGGGCCAACGTCCTGACTTTC.

CDR3 sequence (DNA): TGTGCCAGCAGGGGACAGGGTACCGTATGGACCCAGTACTTC. Protein: CASRGQGTVWTQYF. The chain links TRBV7-2 to TRBJ2-5, with TRBD1 identical over 9 bases. Germline assignment: CDR1 SGHTA and CDR2 FQGNSA. CDR3 length: 14 residues. The junction had 9 bases not matched to a gene; V was cut back by 6 bases and J by 7 bases.

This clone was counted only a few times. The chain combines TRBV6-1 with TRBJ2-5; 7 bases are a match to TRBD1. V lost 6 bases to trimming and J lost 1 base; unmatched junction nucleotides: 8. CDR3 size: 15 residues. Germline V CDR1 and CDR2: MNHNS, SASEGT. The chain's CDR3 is CASRRTGDFQETQYF. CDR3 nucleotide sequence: TGTGCCAGCAGGAGGACAGGAGATTTCCAAGAGACCCAGTACTTC.

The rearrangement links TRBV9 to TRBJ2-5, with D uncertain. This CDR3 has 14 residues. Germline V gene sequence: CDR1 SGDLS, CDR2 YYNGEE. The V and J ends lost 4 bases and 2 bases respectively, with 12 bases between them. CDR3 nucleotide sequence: TGTGCCAGCAGCAGGCTCAGCGTACAAGAGACCCAGTACTTC. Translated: CASSRLSVQETQYF.

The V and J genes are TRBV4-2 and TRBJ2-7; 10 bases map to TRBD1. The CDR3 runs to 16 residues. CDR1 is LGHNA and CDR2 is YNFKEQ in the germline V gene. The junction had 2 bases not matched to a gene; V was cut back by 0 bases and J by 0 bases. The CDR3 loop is CASSQEGQGFSYEQYF. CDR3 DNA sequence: TGTGCCAGCAGCCAAGAGGGACAGGGGTTCTCCTACGAGCAGTACTTC.

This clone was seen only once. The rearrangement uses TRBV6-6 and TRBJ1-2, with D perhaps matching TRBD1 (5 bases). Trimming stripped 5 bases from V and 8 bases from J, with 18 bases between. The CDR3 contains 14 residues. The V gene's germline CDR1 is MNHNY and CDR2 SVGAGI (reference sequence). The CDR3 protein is CASSPGVGGGGYTF. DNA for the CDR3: TGTGCCAGCAGTCCCGGGGTGGGGGGGGGAGGCTACACCTTC.

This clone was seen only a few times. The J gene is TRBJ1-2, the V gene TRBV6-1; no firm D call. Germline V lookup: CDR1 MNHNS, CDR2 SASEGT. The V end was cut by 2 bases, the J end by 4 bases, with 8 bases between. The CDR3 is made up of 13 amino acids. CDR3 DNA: TGTGCCAGCAGTGAATCAGTGCTCTATGGCTACACCTTC. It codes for CASSESVLYGYTF.

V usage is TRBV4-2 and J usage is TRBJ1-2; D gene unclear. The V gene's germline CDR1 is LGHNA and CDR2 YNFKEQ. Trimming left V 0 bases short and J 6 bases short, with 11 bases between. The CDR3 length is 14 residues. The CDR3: CASSQEQRSNGYTF. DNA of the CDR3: TGTGCCAGCAGCCAAGAACAGAGATCCAATGGCTACACCTTC.

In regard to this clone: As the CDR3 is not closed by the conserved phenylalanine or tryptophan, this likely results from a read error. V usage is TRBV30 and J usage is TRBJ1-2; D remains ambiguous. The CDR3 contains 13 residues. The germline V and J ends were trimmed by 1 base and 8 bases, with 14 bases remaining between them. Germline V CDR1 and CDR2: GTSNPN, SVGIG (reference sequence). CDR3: CAWSEALQLGYTL. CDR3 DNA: TGTGCCTGGAGTGAGGCGCTCCAGCTGGGCTACACCCTC.

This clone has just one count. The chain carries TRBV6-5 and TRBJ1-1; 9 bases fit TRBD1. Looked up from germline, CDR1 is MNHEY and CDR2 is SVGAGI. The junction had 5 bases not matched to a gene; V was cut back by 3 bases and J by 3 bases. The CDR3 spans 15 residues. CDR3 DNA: TGTGCCAGCAGTTATGGGACAGGGTCGGACACTGAAGCTTTCTTT. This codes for CASSYGTGSDTEAFF.

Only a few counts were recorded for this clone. Written as DNA, the CDR3 is TGCAGCGCGAGCGGGACAGGGTACGAGCAGTACTTC. Residues: CSASGTGYEQYF. The chain recombines TRBV29-1 with TRBJ2-7; 9 positions match TRBD1. CDR1 is SQVTM, CDR2 ANQGSEA, per germline. Trimming took 7 bases from V and 4 from J; bases not matched to a gene: 5. The CDR3 has 12 residues.